The rows below give T cell receptor beta chains drawn from one sample of a study of circulating CD8 cells and anti-PD-1 response in melanoma. TCRdb processed the reads anew with MiXCR; each CDR3 protein has one entry. The sample has about 990 distinct CDR3 sequences; roughly 12% are singletons. Here the sequenced sample was CD8+ T cells from PBMCs, taken at baseline or after one month of anti-PD-1 therapy (not recorded which). The receptors shown here come from a human donor with melanoma. The CDR3 runs from the conserved cysteine through the conserved F or W. D genes are given only for firm matches. Clone size appears in some rows only: once, few, many, or a class for an expanded clone.

medium-sized	TRBD2	TRBJ2-3	TRBV7-2	TGTGCCAGCAGCCCGGGACTAGCGGGGGCGCGGGGGGATACGCAGTATTTT	CASSPGLAGARGDTQYF
medium-sized	.	TRBJ2-1	TRBV2	TGTGCCAGCAATCTAAAGGACTCCTCCTACAATGAGCAGTTCTTC	CASNLKDSSYNEQFF
medium-sized	TRBD1	TRBJ2-2	TRBV11-2	TGTGCCAGCAGCTTAGGACAGGGCGCGGGTTCACCCGGGGAGCTGTTTTTT	CASSLGQGAGSPGELFF
few	TRBD1	TRBJ2-2	TRBV19	TGTGCCAGTAGTAACCGGACAGGGGGCCGGACCGGGGAGCTGTTTTTT	CASSNRTGGRTGELFF
few	.	TRBJ2-1	TRBV7-2	TGTGCCAGCAGCTTCTGGGATTCCTACAATGAGCAGTTCTTC	CASSFWDSYNEQFF
medium-sized	.	TRBJ2-5	TRBV6-1	TGTGCCGCCTGCCCAGGGGTCAACCAAGAGACCCAGTACTTC	CAACPGVNQETQYF
few	.	TRBJ2-2	TRBV9	TGTGCCAGCAGCGAGAACCACGGGACTCCTAACACCGGGGAGCTGTTTTTT	CASSENHGTPNTGELFF
medium-sized	.	TRBJ2-7	TRBV19	TGTGCCAGTTCCCTGGACATCCCCTCCTACGAGCAGTACTTC	CASSLDIPSYEQYF
.	.	TRBJ1-1	TRBV29-1	TGCAGCGTTGAAATGCTCACTGAAGCTTTCTTT	CSVEMLTEAFF
medium-sized	.	TRBJ2-7	TRBV9	TGTGCCAGCAGCGTAGAGGGGACTCGGGCCTACGAGCAGTACTTC	CASSVEGTRAYEQYF
medium-sized	.	TRBJ1-1	TRBV27	TGTGCCAGCAGTTCACAGTTAGGGGGGTACACTGAAGCTTTCTTT	CASSSQLGGYTEAFF
medium-sized	TRBD2	TRBJ2-5	TRBV20-1	TGCAGTGCTAGAGGGCCCACTAGCGAAATTCTCCAAGAGACCCAGTACTTC	CSARGPTSEILQETQYF
medium-sized	.	TRBJ1-1	TRBV29-1	TGCATCACGGACGTGAACACTGAAGCTTTCTTT	CITDVNTEAFF
.	.	TRBJ1-2	TRBV19	TGTGCCAGTACCCCCACAGGGAACTATGGCTACACCTTC	CASTPTGNYGYTF
medium-sized	TRBD1	TRBJ1-1	TRBV6-6	TGTGCCAGCAGTTCCGACAGGGCCAATGAAGCTTTCTTT	CASSSDRANEAFF
medium-sized	.	TRBJ2-7	TRBV4-3	TGCGCCAGCAGCCAAGATCCGCCCGGGGGACCAACCTACGAGCAGTACTTC	CASSQDPPGGPTYEQYF
.	TRBD1	TRBJ2-7	TRBV6-5	TGTGCCAGCAGTTACTCGAGGGGACAGGGCGGCCCCTACGAGCAGTACTTC	CASSYSRGQGGPYEQYF
medium-sized	.	TRBJ2-1	TRBV27	TGTGCCAGCAAGACAGGTAACAATGAGCAGTTCTTC	CASKTGNNEQFF
large	.	TRBJ2-1	TRBV29-1	TGCAGCGTTGAAGAGGGACTCCAGGAGGTTAATGAGCAGTTCTTC	CSVEEGLQEVNEQFF
few	TRBD1	TRBJ2-7	TRBV29-1	TGCAGCGTTGAGACCCGGGACAGCCTCTACGAGCAGTACTTC	CSVETRDSLYEQYF
.	.	TRBJ2-3	TRBV28	TGTGCCAGCACCCAGCCGCCATGGGGGTCTAGCACAGATACGCAGTATTTT	CASTQPPWGSSTDTQYF
medium-sized	TRBD1	TRBJ1-2	TRBV5-5	TGTGCCAGCAGCCAATCTACAGGGGGCGTCGGCTATGGCTACACCTTC	CASSQSTGGVGYGYTF
medium-sized	TRBD1	TRBJ1-2	TRBV12-5	TGTGCTAGTGGCCCCGGGACAGTTGTCTATGGCTACACCTTC	CASGPGTVVYGYTF
.	TRBD1	TRBJ2-5	TRBV5-8	TGTGCCAGCAGGCAAGGGGGCCAGGAGACCCAGTACTTC	CASRQGGQETQYF